The 27 T cell receptor beta chains reported below all come from one sample, sequenced in a study of blood T cell repertoires in COVID-19. The repertoire was sequenced with immunoSEQ multiplex PCR; TCRdb's copy has only in-frame clones and lacks some. The repertoire holds approximately 180,000 clones, roughly 82% seen once, with 4% to 6.5% in the top ten. The sequenced material came from PBMCs or T cells enriched from blood (not recorded which). The source of these receptors is a woman aged 55-70 years with acute COVID-19.

This sequence joins TRBV12-3 or TRBV12-4 and TRBJ2-2; D gene ambiguous. The CDR3 has 12 amino acids. V was shortened by 4 bases and J by 10 bases, with 10 bases between the two germline ends. The CDR3, as DNA: TGTGCCAGCAGTTCGAACCCTACGGAGCTGTTTTTT. Translating gives CASSSNPTELFF.

The gene calls are TRBV10-3 and TRBJ1-1, with no clear D. The germline V and J ends were trimmed by 2 bases and 1 base, with 14 bases remaining between them. Germline V lookup: CDR1 ENHRY, CDR2 SYGVKD. The CDR3 spans 16 residues. DNA of the CDR3: TGTGCCATCAGTGAGAATGTTGGCACGGGGAACACTGAAGCTTTCTTT. Encoded protein: CAISENVGTGNTEAFF.

V gene TRBV28 combines with J gene TRBJ1-1; D perhaps matches TRBD1 (6 bases). V was cut by 5 bases and J by 3 bases, with 13 bases left in between. Germline loops: CDR1 MDHEN, CDR2 SYDVKM. This CDR3 has 14 amino acids. CDR3 nucleotides: TGTGCCAGCAGTGTACCCAGGGGAGACACTGAAGCTTTCTTT. Residues: CASSVPRGDTEAFF.

The chain employs TRBV6-6 and TRBJ2-1, with D possibly being TRBD2 (5 bases). This CDR3 contains 14 residues. Germline CDR1 reads MNHNY; CDR2 reads SVGAGI (reference sequence). V gave up 6 bases and J gave up 10 bases, with 19 bases separating them. Here the CDR3 reads CASSLGGSALEQFF. The CDR3 DNA reads as TGTGCCAGCAGCCTCGGCGGGTCCGCTTTAGAGCAGTTCTTC.

The gene calls are TRBV7-2 and TRBJ2-2, with 8 nucleotides matching TRBD2. The CDR3 is made up of 18 amino acids. V lost 3 bases, J lost 4 bases, and 13 bases stayed unmatched. Germline V gene data show CDR1 as SGHTA and CDR2 as FQGNSA. The DNA for the CDR3 is TGTGCCAGCAGCTTGGGCGCGGGGGGCGGGAGGACCACCGGGGAGCTGTTTTTT. Residues: CASSLGAGGGRTTGELFF.

Notes on this clone: A read error may account for a junction end that differs from germline. This chain connects TRBV5-4 to TRBJ2-3, with 11 bases matching TRBD2. Germline V lookup: CDR1 SGHNT, CDR2 YYREEE (reference sequence). The CDR3 contains 16 residues. The CDR3 loop is CASSLLAGVSKDTQYF. Here the CDR3 DNA reads TGTGCCAGCAGCTTACTAGCGGGAGTGAGCAAAGATACGCAGTATTTT.

The V gene is TRBV13, the J gene TRBJ1-3; possibly TRBD1 for D (5 bases). The germline gives CDR1 PRHDT, CDR2 FYEKMQ (reference sequence). CDR3 length: 15 residues. Trimming removed 5 bases from V and 1 base from J, with 12 bases in between. The chain's CDR3 is CASSVGLGSGNTIYF. CDR3 coding DNA: TGTGCCAGCAGCGTGGGACTAGGGTCTGGAAACACCATATATTTT.

This chain connects TRBV9 to TRBJ1-2; D perhaps matches TRBD1 (5 bases). Looked up from germline, CDR1 is SGDLS and CDR2 is YYNGEE. The ends were cut back, 4 bases at V and 5 bases at J, with 15 bases in the middle. The CDR3 is 14 amino acids. Here the CDR3 reads CASSRPGTPYGYTF. The CDR3 nucleotides are TGTGCCAGCAGCAGACCCGGGACTCCTTATGGCTACACCTTC.

The rearrangement links TRBV19 to TRBJ2-3; the D gene is possibly TRBD2 (5 bases). Trimming cost V 6 bases and J 2 bases, with 18 bases left between them. CDR1 and CDR2 (germline): LNHDA, SQIVND (reference sequence). The CDR3 has 16 residues. DNA for the CDR3: TGTGCCAGTAGAGAGAGGGCAGCCTTCCTCACAGATACGCAGTATTTT. It translates to CASRERAAFLTDTQYF.

V is TRBV27 and J is TRBJ2-3; 13 bases are a match to TRBD2. Trimming took 0 bases from V and 5 from J; bases not matched to a gene: 5. The germline V gene encodes CDR1 MNHEY and CDR2 SMNVEV (reference sequence). There are 17 residues in the CDR3. The DNA for the CDR3 is TGTGCCAGCAGTTTATCGAAACTAGCGGGAGGGCGAGATACGCAGTATTTT. This sequence encodes CASSLSKLAGGRDTQYF.

This chain connects TRBV7-2 to TRBJ2-5; possible D gene TRBD2, 6 bases. Trimming stripped 7 bases from V and 4 bases from J, with 22 bases between. The CDR3 extends over 16 amino acids. Germline-derived CDR1 and CDR2 are SGHTA and FQGNSA. Here the CDR3 reads CASTAPTTRMAETQYF. CDR3 coding DNA: TGTGCCAGCACGGCCCCCACGACTAGAATGGCAGAGACCCAGTACTTC.

This chain joins TRBV27 and TRBJ1-5; 9 bases are shared with TRBD1. Per germline, CDR1 MNHEY and CDR2 SMNVEV (reference sequence). This CDR3 is built from 15 residues. V was pared by 4 bases and J by 7 bases, with 8 bases of the junction left unmatched. CDR3 DNA sequence: TGTGCCAGCAGTTCCCACACAGGGGGCGGGCAGCCCCAGCATTTT. Its translation is CASSSHTGGGQPQHF.

The J gene is TRBJ2-3, the V gene TRBV6-2 or TRBV6-3, with 7 positions matching TRBD1. V lost 4 bases and J lost 0; bases outside the gene matches: 4. CDR1 MNHEY and CDR2 SVGEGT come from the germline V gene. The CDR3 is made up of 15 amino acids. The CDR3 nucleotides read TGTGCCAGCAGTTCGCAGGGGGTCAGCACAGATACGCAGTATTTT. Translating it yields CASSSQGVSTDTQYF.

This clone has only one observation. The rearrangement uses TRBV4-3 and TRBJ2-3; weak D call: TRBD2 (5 bases). Germline CDR1 and CDR2: LGHNA and YSLEER. The CDR3 extends over 15 amino acids. V lost 0 bases, J lost 3 bases, and 10 bases lay in between. The CDR3 here is CASSQEARDTDTQYF. The CDR3 DNA reads as TGCGCCAGCAGCCAAGAGGCCCGGGATACAGATACGCAGTATTTT.

The chain has TRBV4-3 and TRBJ2-2; 9 nucleotides match TRBD1. There are 16 residues in the CDR3. Germline V CDR1 and CDR2: LGHNA, YSLEER. V lost 1 base and J lost 6; bases outside the gene matches: 6. CDR3 sequence (DNA): TGCGCCAGCAGCCAAGGGACAGGGGCGGTTGCCGGGGAGCTGTTTTTT. It yields the protein CASSQGTGAVAGELFF.

This clone is a singleton in its sample. This rearrangement joins TRBV27 to TRBJ2-5; TRBD2 might be the D (6 bases). Between the trimmed V and J ends, which lost 7 bases and 4 bases, there was a span of 19 bases. This CDR3 region has 15 residues. Germline values: CDR1 MNHEY, CDR2 SMNVEV (reference sequence). CDR3 sequence reads: CASTPGPRERETQYF. CDR3 nucleotides: TGTGCCAGCACCCCGGGCCCTCGGGAGAGAGAGACCCAGTACTTC.

Here the CDR3 DNA reads TGTGCCAGCAGCTTAGACAGGAGTCCTTACAATGAGCAGTTCTTC. It encodes CASSLDRSPYNEQFF. The genes are TRBV7-2 and TRBJ2-1; weak D call: TRBD1 (5 bases). Germline V lookup: CDR1 SGHTA, CDR2 FQGNSA. The V end was cut by 1 base, the J end by 4 bases, with 11 bases between. CDR3 length: 15 residues.

The chain joins TRBV9 to TRBJ1-5; 7 bases line up with TRBD1. Losses at the gene ends were 3 bases for V and 3 bases for J; bases not matched to a gene: 3. Germline CDR1 reads SGDLS; CDR2 reads YYNGEE. CDR3 size: 14 residues. The CDR3 reads CASSAGQLNQPQHF. CDR3 nucleotide sequence: TGTGCCAGCAGCGCGGGACAGCTCAATCAGCCCCAGCATTTT.

This chain uses TRBV9 with TRBJ1-6; no firm D call. Trimming pared 0 bases from V and 7 bases from J, leaving 8 bases between. The CDR3 is 14 residues long. The germline V gene encodes CDR1 SGDLS and CDR2 YYNGEE. CDR3 sequence: CASSVANENSPLHF. Written as DNA, the CDR3 is TGTGCCAGCAGCGTAGCTAATGAGAATTCACCCCTCCACTTT.

The rearrangement joins TRBV4-3 to TRBJ1-3, with D unresolved. CDR3 length: 16 amino acids. V lost 0 bases, J lost 4 bases, and 13 bases lay in between. The germline V gene encodes CDR1 LGHNA and CDR2 YSLEER. CDR3 residues: CASSQEAVTGGNTIYF. The CDR3 DNA reads as TGCGCCAGCAGCCAAGAAGCGGTAACGGGGGGAAACACCATATATTTT.

The gene calls are TRBV19 and TRBJ1-1; D gene ambiguous. With 6 bases removed from V and 1 base from J, the gap between germline ends came to 12 bases. CDR1 and CDR2 from the germline V gene are LNHDA and SQIVND (reference sequence). This CDR3 comprises 14 residues. CDR3 protein: CASRVEGGNTEAFF. In DNA form, the CDR3 reads TGTGCCAGTAGGGTCGAGGGAGGGAACACTGAAGCTTTCTTT.

This clone was seen only a few times. J is TRBJ2-3 and V is TRBV11-2; tentatively, D is TRBD2 (6 bases). The V end lost 2 bases, the J end lost 1 base, and 13 bases lay between the germline ends. This CDR3 spans 16 amino acids. Germline V gives CDR1 SGHAT, CDR2 FQNNGV. For the CDR3, the DNA is TGTGCCAGCAGCTTAACCCAACTAGCCCGCACAGATACGCAGTATTTT. The encoded protein is CASSLTQLARTDTQYF.

V and J are TRBV5-6 and TRBJ1-4; D is perhaps TRBD1 (6 bases). From germline, CDR1 is SGHDT and CDR2 YYEEEE. This CDR3 has 14 amino acids. The V end was cut by 2 bases, the J end by 5 bases, with 10 bases between. CDR3 bases: TGTGCCAGCAGCTTCCAGGGGCGCAATGAAAAACTGTTTTTT. Translation gives CASSFQGRNEKLFF.

The chain is built from TRBV11-3 and TRBJ2-5; perhaps TRBD1 as D (8 bases). Germline V CDR1 and CDR2: SGHNT, YENEEA. There are 15 residues in the CDR3. V was clipped by 2 bases and J by 4 bases, with 14 bases between them. CDR3 residues: CASSLNRGGSETQYF. The CDR3 DNA sequence: TGTGCCAGCAGCTTAAACAGGGGGGGCTCAGAGACCCAGTACTTC.

Written as DNA, the CDR3 is TGTGCCACCCGCAGGGGGACTAGCGAGACAGATACGCAGTATTTT. Translated: CATRRGTSETDTQYF. This chain joins TRBV10-3 and TRBJ2-3; TRBD2 matches 10 bases. Germline trimming cut 10 bases from V and 3 bases from J; bases unmatched to any gene: 10. The germline V gene has CDR1 ENHRY and CDR2 SYGVKD. The CDR3 sequence is 15 residues long.

V is TRBV19 and J is TRBJ1-5; tentatively, D is TRBD1 (6 bases). V was shortened by 10 bases and J by 1 base, with 20 bases between the two germline ends. This CDR3 contains 16 residues. Germline assignment: CDR1 LNHDA and CDR2 SQIVND (reference sequence). CDR3: CATHQGKNPSNQPQHF. Here the CDR3 DNA reads TGTGCCACCCACCAGGGGAAAAACCCCAGCAATCAGCCCCAGCATTTT.

V and J are TRBV5-4 and TRBJ1-5; D gene uncertain. The CDR3 has 16 amino acids. V lost 2 bases and J 4 bases, leaving 16 bases between the germline ends. Germline CDR1 is SGHNT and CDR2 is YYREEE (reference sequence). CDR3 protein: CASSFEPGGRNQPQHF. CDR3 DNA: TGTGCCAGCAGCTTTGAGCCGGGAGGTAGAAATCAGCCCCAGCATTTT. The complete variable domain, with remaining parts taken from reference TRBV5-4 and TRBJ1-5, reads ETGVTQSPTHLIKTRGQQVTLRCSSQSGHNTVSWYQQALGQGPQFIFQYYREEENGRGNFPPRFSGLQFPNYSSELNVNALELDDSALYLCASSFEPGGRNQPQHFGDGTRLSIL.